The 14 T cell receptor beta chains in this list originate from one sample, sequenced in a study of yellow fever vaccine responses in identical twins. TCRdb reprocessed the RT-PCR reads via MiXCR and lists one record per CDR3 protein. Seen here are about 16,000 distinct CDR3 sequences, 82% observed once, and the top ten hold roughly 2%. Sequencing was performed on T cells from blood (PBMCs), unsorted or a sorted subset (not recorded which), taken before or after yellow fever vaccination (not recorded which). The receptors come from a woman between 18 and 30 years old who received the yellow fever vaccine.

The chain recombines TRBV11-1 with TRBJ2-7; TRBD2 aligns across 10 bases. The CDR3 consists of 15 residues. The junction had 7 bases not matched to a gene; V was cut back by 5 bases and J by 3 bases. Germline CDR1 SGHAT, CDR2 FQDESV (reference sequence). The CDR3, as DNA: TGTGCCAGCAGCGTGACCTGGACTAGCGGCTACGAGCAGTACTTC. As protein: CASSVTWTSGYEQYF.

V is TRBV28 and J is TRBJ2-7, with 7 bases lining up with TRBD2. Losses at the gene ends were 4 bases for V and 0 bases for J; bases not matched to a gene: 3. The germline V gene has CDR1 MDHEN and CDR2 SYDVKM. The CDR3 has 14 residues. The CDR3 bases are TGTGCCAGCAGTTCGGGACTATTCTCCTACGAGCAGTACTTC. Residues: CASSSGLFSYEQYF.

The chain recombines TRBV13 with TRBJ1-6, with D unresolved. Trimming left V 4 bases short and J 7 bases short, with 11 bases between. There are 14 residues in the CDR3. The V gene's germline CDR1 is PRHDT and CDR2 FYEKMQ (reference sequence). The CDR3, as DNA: TGTGCCAGCAGCTCCCGGGCGGCCAATTCACCCCTCCACTTT. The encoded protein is CASSSRAANSPLHF. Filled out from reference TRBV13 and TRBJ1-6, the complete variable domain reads AAGVIQSPRHLIKEKRETATLKCYPIPRHDTVYWYQQGPGQDPQFLISFYEKMQSDKGSIPDRFSAQQFSDYHSELNMSSLELGDSALYFCASSSRAANSPLHFGNGTRLTVT.

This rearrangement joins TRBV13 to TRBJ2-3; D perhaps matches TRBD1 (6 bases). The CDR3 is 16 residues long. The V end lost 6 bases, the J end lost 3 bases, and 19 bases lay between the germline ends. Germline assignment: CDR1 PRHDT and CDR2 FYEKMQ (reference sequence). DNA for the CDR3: TGTGCCAGCAGGGGGGCCAGGGGACGAAATACAGATACGCAGTATTTT. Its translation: CASRGARGRNTDTQYF.

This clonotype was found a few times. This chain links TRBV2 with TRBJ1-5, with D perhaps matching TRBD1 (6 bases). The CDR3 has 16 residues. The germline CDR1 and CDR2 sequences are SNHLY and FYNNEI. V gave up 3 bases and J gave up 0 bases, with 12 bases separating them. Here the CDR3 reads CASSDRGPFSNQPQHF. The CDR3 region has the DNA TGTGCCAGCAGTGACAGGGGTCCTTTTAGCAATCAGCCCCAGCATTTT.

The CDR3 reads CASSQDFGRGEQYF. The DNA for the CDR3 is TGCGCCAGCAGCCAAGATTTTGGGCGGGGCGAGCAGTACTTC. J is TRBJ2-7 and V is TRBV4-3; the D gene is possibly TRBD2 (6 bases). The germline V gene has CDR1 LGHNA and CDR2 YSLEER. This CDR3 spans 14 amino acids. With 0 bases removed from V and 6 bases from J, the gap between germline ends came to 12 bases.

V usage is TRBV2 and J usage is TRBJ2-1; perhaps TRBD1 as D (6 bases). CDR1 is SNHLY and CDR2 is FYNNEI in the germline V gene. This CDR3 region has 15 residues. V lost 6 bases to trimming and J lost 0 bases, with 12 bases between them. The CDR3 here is CASRRTGNSYNEQFF. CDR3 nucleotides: TGTGCCAGCAGGAGAACAGGGAACTCCTACAATGAGCAGTTCTTC.

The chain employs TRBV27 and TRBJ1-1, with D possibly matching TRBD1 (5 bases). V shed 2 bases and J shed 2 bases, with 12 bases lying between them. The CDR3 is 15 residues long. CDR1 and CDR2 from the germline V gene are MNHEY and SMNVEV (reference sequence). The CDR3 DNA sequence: TGTGCCAGCAGTTTACGGGGGAACACTAACACTGAAGCTTTCTTT. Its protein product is CASSLRGNTNTEAFF.

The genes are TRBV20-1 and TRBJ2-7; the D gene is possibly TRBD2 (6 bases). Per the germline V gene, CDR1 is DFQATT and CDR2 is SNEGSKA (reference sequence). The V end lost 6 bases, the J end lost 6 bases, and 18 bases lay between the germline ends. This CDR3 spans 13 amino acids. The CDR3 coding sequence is TGCAGTGCAGTGCGGGATAGAGCGTCCGAGCAGTACTTC. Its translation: CSAVRDRASEQYF.

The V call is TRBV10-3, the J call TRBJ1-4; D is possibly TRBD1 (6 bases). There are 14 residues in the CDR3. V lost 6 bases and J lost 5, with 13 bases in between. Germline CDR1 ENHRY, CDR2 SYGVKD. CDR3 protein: CAISEGGANEKLFF. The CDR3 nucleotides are TGTGCCATCAGCGAGGGGGGGGCAAATGAAAAACTGTTTTTT.

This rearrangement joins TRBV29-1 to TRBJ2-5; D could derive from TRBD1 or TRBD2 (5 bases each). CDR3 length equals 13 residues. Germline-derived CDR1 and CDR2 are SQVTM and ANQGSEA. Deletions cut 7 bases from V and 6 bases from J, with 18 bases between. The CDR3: CSAGGTNEQTQYF. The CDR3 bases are TGCAGCGCGGGTGGGACCAATGAGCAGACCCAGTACTTC. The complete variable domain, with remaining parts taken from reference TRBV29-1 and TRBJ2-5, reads SAVISQKPSRDICQRGTSLTIQCQVDSQVTMMFWYRQQPGQSLTLIATANQGSEATYESGFVIDKFPISRPNLTFSTLTVSNMSPEDSSIYLCSAGGTNEQTQYFGPGTRLLVL.

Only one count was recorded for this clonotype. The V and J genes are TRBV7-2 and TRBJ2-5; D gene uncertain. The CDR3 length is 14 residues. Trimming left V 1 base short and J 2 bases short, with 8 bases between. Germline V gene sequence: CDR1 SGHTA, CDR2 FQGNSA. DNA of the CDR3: TGTGCCAGCAGCTTAGTTTCTGGGCAAGAGACCCAGTACTTC. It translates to CASSLVSGQETQYF.

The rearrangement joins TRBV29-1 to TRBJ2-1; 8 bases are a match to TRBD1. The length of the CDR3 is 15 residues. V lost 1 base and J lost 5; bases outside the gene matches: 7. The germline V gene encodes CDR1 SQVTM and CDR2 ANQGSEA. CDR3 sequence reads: CSVEVPGTGNNEQFF. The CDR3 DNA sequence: TGCAGCGTTGAAGTCCCCGGGACAGGCAACAATGAGCAGTTCTTC.

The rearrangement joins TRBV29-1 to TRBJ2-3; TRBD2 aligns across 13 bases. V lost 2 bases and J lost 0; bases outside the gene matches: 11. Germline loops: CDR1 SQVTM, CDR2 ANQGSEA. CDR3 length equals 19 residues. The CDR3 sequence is CSVEPGTSGILASTDTQYF. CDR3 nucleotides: TGCAGCGTTGAACCCGGGACTAGCGGGATATTAGCTAGCACAGATACGCAGTATTTT.